Each of the 32 T cell receptor beta chains below was sequenced from the same sample in a study of T cells after yellow fever vaccination. From the 5' RACE reads, TCRdb called clonotypes with MiXCR, one entry per CDR3 protein. The data contain some 350,000 distinct CDR3 sequences, roughly 3.9% of them singletons. The sequenced sample was PBMCs, obtained 5 days after the yellow fever booster vaccination. The receptors here all came from a man younger than 30 who received the YFV17D yellow fever vaccine.

The chain recombines TRBV4-3 with TRBJ1-2; 8 bases fit TRBD1. The CDR3 is 16 amino acids. From germline, CDR1 is LGHNA and CDR2 YSLEER. With V trimmed by 0 bases and J by 5 bases, 8 bases remained unmatched. This CDR3 reads CASSQDYRGIGYGYTF. CDR3 coding DNA: TGCGCCAGCAGCCAAGATTACAGGGGGATTGGGTATGGCTACACCTTC.

In this sample, this clonotype turned up many times. The chain links TRBV20-1 to TRBJ2-1; maybe TRBD2 (6 bases). V was trimmed by 4 bases and J by 6 bases, leaving 22 bases between them. Germline CDR1 DFQATT, CDR2 SNEGSKA (reference sequence). CDR3 length: 16 amino acids. CDR3 loop: CSANLRAGRASNEQFF. The CDR3, as DNA: TGCAGTGCTAATCTAAGGGCGGGGAGAGCCTCCAATGAGCAGTTCTTC.

The chain has TRBV6-2 or TRBV6-3 and TRBJ2-6; no clear D. There are 15 residues in the CDR3. Trimming cost V 9 bases and J 0 bases, with 12 bases left between them. CDR1 is MNHEY, CDR2 SVGEGT, per germline. DNA of the CDR3: TGTGCCAGTTCATCCAGTTACTCTGGGGCCAACGTCCTGACTTTC. Protein product: CASSSSYSGANVLTF.

This clonotype appeared many times. A much bigger clone sits one base away, suggesting this may be a read error. The V gene is TRBV12-3 or TRBV12-4, the J gene TRBJ2-2; no clear D gene. Deletions cut 6 bases from V and 6 bases from J, with 5 bases between. The CDR3 is made up of 11 amino acids. The CDR3 loop reads CASSPAGELFF. DNA for the CDR3: TGTGCCAGCAGCCCTGCCGGGGAGCTGTTTTTT.

This clonotype was seen at least ten times. The rearrangement links TRBV18 to TRBJ1-5; possibly TRBD1 for D (5 bases). CDR3 length: 15 residues. Trimming left V 4 bases short and J 1 base short, with 11 bases between. Per the germline V gene, CDR1 is KGHSH and CDR2 is LQKENI. The chain's CDR3 is CASSRAGGSNQPQHF. In DNA, the CDR3 is TGTGCCAGCTCACGCGCCGGGGGAAGCAATCAGCCCCAGCATTTT.

This clonotype showed up just a few times. The chain links TRBV29-1 to TRBJ2-1; 10 nucleotides line up with TRBD2. The germline V gene has CDR1 SQVTM and CDR2 ANQGSEA. Trimming at V came to 4 bases and at J to 3 bases, leaving 6 bases not matched to a gene. The CDR3 runs 15 residues. The CDR3 here is CSVGGPSGGYNEQFF. The CDR3 DNA reads TGCAGCGTTGGGGGCCCTAGCGGGGGCTACAATGAGCAGTTCTTC.

The genes are TRBV29-1 and TRBJ1-1, with a tentative D call TRBD1 (6 bases). This CDR3 comprises 12 residues. CDR1 SQVTM and CDR2 ANQGSEA come from the germline V gene. Trimming stripped 7 bases from V and 2 bases from J, with 11 bases between. CDR3 residues: CSGGGQNTEAFF. CDR3 bases: TGCAGCGGGGGGGGACAAAACACTGAAGCTTTCTTT.

This sequence joins TRBV20-1 and TRBJ1-2, with 7 bases aligning to TRBD1. Germline V gives CDR1 DFQATT, CDR2 SNEGSKA (reference sequence). This CDR3 is 12 amino acids long. The CDR3 coding sequence is TGCAGGCCGACAGGGACCTACTATGGCTACACCTTC. It translates to CRPTGTYYGYTF.

This clonotype was detected ten times or more. J is TRBJ1-6 and V is TRBV6-5; maybe TRBD1 (6 bases). There are 13 residues in the CDR3. Trimming stripped 6 bases from V and 7 bases from J, with 10 bases between. From germline, CDR1 is MNHEY and CDR2 SVGAGI. CDR3 sequence: CASRVRGNSPLHF. CDR3 sequence (DNA): TGTGCCAGCAGGGTCAGGGGAAATTCACCCCTCCACTTT.

A few counts support this clonotype. J is TRBJ1-2 and V is TRBV29-1; 7 nucleotides agree with TRBD1. V shed 5 bases, J shed 2 bases, and the junction held 8 bases outside the gene matches. Per germline, CDR1 SQVTM and CDR2 ANQGSEA. The CDR3 runs to 14 residues. CDR3 sequence: CSVQRGTENYGYTF. Written as DNA, the CDR3 is TGCAGCGTTCAGAGGGGGACAGAGAACTATGGCTACACCTTC.

J is TRBJ1-6 and V is TRBV18; 9 bases align to TRBD1. V lost 6 bases and J lost 10; bases outside the gene matches: 7. The CDR3 runs 14 residues. Germline V gene lookup returns CDR1 KGHSH and CDR2 LQKENI. This CDR3 reads CASSRTGDGSPLHF. DNA for the CDR3: TGTGCCAGCTCTCGGACAGGGGACGGCTCACCCCTCCACTTT.

This chain links TRBV3-1 with TRBJ2-1; 11 bases are shared with TRBD2. J lost 4 bases, V lost 3 bases, and 5 bases had no gene match. The length of the CDR3 is 16 residues. Looked up from germline, CDR1 is LGHDT and CDR2 is YNNKEL (reference sequence). Here the CDR3 reads CASSQHSGGAYNEQFF. CDR3 nucleotides: TGTGCCAGCAGCCAGCATAGCGGGGGGGCTTACAATGAGCAGTTCTTC.

The CDR3 reads CSASGEGRGYYGYTF. CDR3 DNA sequence: TGCAGTGCTAGTGGCGAGGGGAGGGGCTACTATGGCTACACCTTC. The chain combines TRBV20-1 with TRBJ1-2, with D possibly being TRBD1 (5 bases). V was pared by 3 bases and J by 3 bases, with 17 bases between. The CDR3 is 15 residues long. The germline gives CDR1 DFQATT, CDR2 SNEGSKA (reference sequence).

This clonotype was recorded a few times. The CDR3 loop reads CSAPAGGQTYNEQFF. In DNA form, the CDR3 reads TGCAGTGCTCCAGCGGGGGGGCAGACCTACAATGAGCAGTTCTTC. V and J are TRBV20-1 and TRBJ2-1; TRBD2 aligns across 10 bases. The CDR3 sequence is 15 residues long. From germline, CDR1 is DFQATT and CDR2 SNEGSKA (reference sequence). Losses at the gene ends were 5 bases for V and 2 bases for J; bases not matched to a gene: 6.

This clonotype was counted only a few times. The chain employs TRBV10-3 and TRBJ2-7, with TRBD1 matching 8 bases. Germline V gene data show CDR1 as ENHRY and CDR2 as SYGVKD. With V trimmed by 6 bases and J by 3 bases, 4 bases remained unmatched. The CDR3 sequence is 13 residues long. CDR3 sequence reads: CAIRGQVVYEQYF. Written as DNA, the CDR3 is TGTGCCATCAGGGGACAGGTAGTCTACGAGCAGTACTTC.

This clonotype was seen many times. The rearrangement links TRBV5-1 to TRBJ2-4; TRBD1 or TRBD2 may be the D gene (5 bases each). The germline gives CDR1 SGHRS, CDR2 YFSETQ. The CDR3 has 16 residues. Trimming took off 2 bases at V and 1 base at J, with 13 bases between the two ends. CDR3 region: CASSFEGTAAKNIQYF. As DNA, the CDR3 is TGCGCCAGCAGCTTTGAGGGGACCGCGGCCAAAAACATTCAGTACTTC.

In its sample, this clonotype was seen many times. J is TRBJ2-3 and V is TRBV5-1; 10 bases line up with TRBD2. V lost 4 bases to trimming and J lost 0 bases; unmatched junction nucleotides: 2. This CDR3 contains 15 residues. Germline CDR1 and CDR2: SGHRS and YFSETQ. The CDR3, as DNA: TGCGCCAGCAGCCGGACTAGCGGAAGCACAGATACGCAGTATTTT. Amino acid sequence: CASSRTSGSTDTQYF. Full variable domain (missing parts from reference TRBV5-1 and TRBJ2-3): KAGVTQTPRYLIKTRGQQVTLSCSPISGHRSVSWYQQTPGQGLQFLFEYFSETQRNKGNFPGRFSGRQFSNSRSEMNVSTLELGDSALYLCASSRTSGSTDTQYFGPGTRLTVL.

This clonotype came up a few times. The V gene is TRBV5-4, the J gene TRBJ2-1; 9 positions agree with TRBD2. J gave up 2 bases and V 0 bases, and 3 bases lay outside the gene matches. The CDR3 consists of 16 residues. CDR1 and CDR2 from the germline V gene are SGHNT and YYREEE (reference sequence). CDR3 DNA sequence: TGTGCCAGCAGCTTGGCTGCGGGGGGGGCCTACAATGAGCAGTTCTTC. Amino acid sequence: CASSLAAGGAYNEQFF.

This clonotype was seen at least ten times. The chain employs TRBV5-6 and TRBJ2-3; D gene uncertain. V lost 2 bases, J lost 3 bases, and 13 bases lay in between. Looked up from germline, CDR1 is SGHDT and CDR2 is YYEEEE. The CDR3 runs 15 residues. The CDR3 protein is CASSFETLLTDTQYF. The CDR3 nucleotides are TGTGCCAGCAGCTTTGAGACACTACTTACAGATACGCAGTATTTT.

V gene TRBV7-2 combines with J gene TRBJ2-2, with D tentatively TRBD1 (6 bases). Germline lookup yields CDR1 SGHTA and CDR2 FQGNSA. Trimming left V 5 bases short and J 6 bases short, with 19 bases between. The CDR3 extends over 16 amino acids. CDR3 DNA: TGTGCCAGCAGCGAATCGGGGACACACAACCCCGGGGAGCTGTTTTTT. It yields the protein CASSESGTHNPGELFF.

This clonotype appeared many times. The chain employs TRBV18 and TRBJ2-2, with D perhaps TRBD2 (5 bases). The CDR3 is 15 amino acids. Trimming pared 0 bases from V and 6 bases from J, leaving 11 bases between. The germline gives CDR1 KGHSH, CDR2 LQKENI. This CDR3 reads CASSPPSKEAGELFF. The CDR3 DNA is TGTGCCAGCTCACCACCGAGTAAGGAGGCCGGGGAGCTGTTTTTT.

This clonotype was counted a few times. V is TRBV5-1 and J is TRBJ1-1; D possibly corresponds to TRBD1 (5 bases). V was cut by 5 bases and J by 0 bases, with 11 bases left in between. CDR3 length equals 14 residues. Germline V lookup: CDR1 SGHRS, CDR2 YFSETQ. The CDR3 sequence: CASREGPLNTEAFF. DNA for the CDR3: TGCGCCAGCAGGGAGGGACCGTTGAACACTGAAGCTTTCTTT.

This clonotype occurred a few times. The chain combines TRBV19 with TRBJ2-2; unclear D gene. The V end lost 3 bases, the J end lost 4 bases, and 18 bases lay between the germline ends. The CDR3 is 17 residues long. The germline V gene encodes CDR1 LNHDA and CDR2 SQIVND (reference sequence). CDR3 bases: TGTGCCAGTAGTATTCCCGCCCGAGATTCTCCCACCGGGGAGCTGTTTTTT. It specifies CASSIPARDSPTGELFF.

This chain connects TRBV6-5 to TRBJ1-1, with 7 bases identical to TRBD1. Per the germline V gene, CDR1 is MNHEY and CDR2 is SVGAGI. The CDR3 is made up of 15 amino acids. J gave up 7 bases and V 3 bases, and 11 bases lay outside the gene matches. The CDR3 spells CASSYGGTVGNEAFF. The CDR3 DNA follows: TGTGCCAGCAGTTATGGTGGGACAGTGGGAAATGAAGCTTTCTTT.

This clonotype was detected only a few times. The chain joins TRBV12-3 or TRBV12-4 to TRBJ1-4; D unresolved. The V gene lost 6 bases and the J gene lost 8 bases, with 16 bases spanning the gap. The CDR3 length is 14 residues. The CDR3: CASRSRDLGEKLFF. As DNA, the CDR3 is TGTGCCAGCAGGAGCCGAGACCTTGGAGAAAAACTGTTTTTT.

This clonotype was observed many times. The rearrangement joins TRBV5-6 to TRBJ1-6; TRBD1 is a possible D gene (5 bases). Per germline, CDR1 SGHDT and CDR2 YYEEEE. Trimming cost V 4 bases and J 6 bases, with 11 bases left between them. The CDR3 runs 14 residues. The CDR3 protein is CASSPGRINSPLHF. As DNA, the CDR3 is TGTGCCAGCAGCCCGGGACGGATTAATTCACCCCTCCACTTT.

This clonotype has at least ten counts. The V and J genes are TRBV7-6 and TRBJ1-1; possible D gene TRBD1, 5 bases. Deletions cut 3 bases from V and 8 bases from J, with 13 bases between. Germline V gene data show CDR1 as SGHVS and CDR2 as FNYEAQ. There are 13 residues in the CDR3. The CDR3 nucleotides are TGTGCCAGCAGCTTGACGTGGGGCCAAGAAGCTTTCTTT. Translating it yields CASSLTWGQEAFF.

This clonotype was picked up a small number of times. This rearrangement joins TRBV4-2 to TRBJ2-3, with D perhaps given as TRBD1 or TRBD2 (5 bases each). Germline lookup yields CDR1 LGHNA and CDR2 YNFKEQ. V lost 3 bases, J lost 6 bases, and 13 bases lay in between. CDR3 length: 14 amino acids. The chain's CDR3 is CASSQSGPSDTQYF. The CDR3 DNA reads as TGTGCCAGCAGCCAGTCGGGGCCCTCGGATACGCAGTATTTT.

In this sample, this clonotype turned up a few times. V and J are TRBV5-8 and TRBJ2-1; the match to TRBD2 covers 8 bases. Germline V lookup: CDR1 SGHTS, CDR2 YDEGEE. The CDR3 runs to 17 residues. Trimming took 1 base from V and 0 from J; bases not matched to a gene: 6. The CDR3 DNA reads TGTGCCAGCAGCTTGTACGAGCGGGGGAGCTCCTACAATGAGCAGTTCTTC. Its protein is CASSLYERGSSYNEQFF. The entire variable domain, with the rest obtained from reference TRBV5-8 and TRBJ2-1, is as follows: EAGVTQSPTHLIKTRGQQATLRCSPISGHTSVYWYQQALGLGLQFLLWYDEGEERNRGNFPPRFSGRQFPNYSSELNVNALELEDSALYLCASSLYERGSSYNEQFFGPGTRLTVL.

This clonotype was recorded at least ten times. The chain recombines TRBV12-5 with TRBJ2-1; D uncertain. Germline V gives CDR1 LGHNT, CDR2 FRNRAP. The ends were cut back, 6 bases at V and 9 bases at J, with 12 bases in the middle. The CDR3 contains 12 residues. The CDR3 is CASGSATTEQFF. In DNA, the CDR3 is TGTGCTAGTGGCTCGGCCACTACTGAGCAGTTCTTC.

This chain uses TRBV20-1 with TRBJ2-5; D not resolved. V lost 4 bases and J 5 bases, leaving 8 bases between the germline ends. In germline, CDR1 is DFQATT, CDR2 SNEGSKA (reference sequence). The CDR3 has 11 amino acids. CDR3 amino acids: CSAKNPETQYF. CDR3 DNA sequence: TGCAGTGCTAAGAACCCGGAGACCCAGTACTTC.

Regarding this clonotype: This may stem from a read error, because a much larger clone lies one nucleotide away. This chain links TRBV12-3 or TRBV12-4 with TRBJ1-2; D ambiguous. This CDR3 has 13 residues. With 6 bases removed from V and 8 bases from J, the gap between germline ends came to 16 bases. This chain's CDR3 is CASRPFGFGGYTF. The CDR3 coding sequence is TGTGCCAGCAGACCATTCGGTTTCGGAGGCTACACCTTC.